The 10 T cell receptor beta chains listed next were all sequenced from one sample in a study of T cell responses to AZD1222 COVID-19 vaccine. The protocol was immunoSEQ multiplex PCR, while the TCRdb copy is restricted to in-frame clones and leaves out a portion. This sample has roughly 130,000 clones, with roughly 85% found just once. Sequencing was performed on peripheral blood, taken on day 0 of MenACWY control vaccination. These receptors were collected from an adult in good health.

This sequence joins TRBV7-9 and TRBJ1-3, with no clear D. The CDR3 has 13 residues. Germline V gene lookup returns CDR1 SEHNR and CDR2 FQNEAQ (reference sequence). V shed 1 base and J shed 4 bases, with 5 bases lying between them. CDR3 DNA: TGTGCCAGCAGCTTAGTGTTGGGAAACACCATATATTTT. Its translation is CASSLVLGNTIYF.

This sequence joins TRBV27 and TRBJ2-7; 15 nucleotides agree with TRBD2. With V trimmed by 4 bases and J by 1 base, 2 bases remained unmatched. Looked up from germline, CDR1 is MNHEY and CDR2 is SMNVEV (reference sequence). This CDR3 contains 16 residues. CDR3 loop: CASSSGLAGGSYEQYF. The CDR3 coding sequence is TGTGCCAGCAGTTCGGGACTAGCGGGAGGTTCCTACGAGCAGTACTTC.

The rearrangement uses TRBV19 and TRBJ1-5; TRBD1 agrees at 10 bases. The CDR3 contains 17 residues. CDR1 and CDR2 from the germline V gene are LNHDA and SQIVND (reference sequence). Germline trimming cut 9 bases from V and 6 bases from J; bases unmatched to any gene: 17. The CDR3 DNA follows: TGTGCCAGCACACCCCGGGACAGGGGTTCCGCAGGTCAGCCCCAGCATTTT. This sequence encodes CASTPRDRGSAGQPQHF.

This clone was picked up many times. The chain carries TRBV4-1 and TRBJ2-2, with 9 bases lining up with TRBD1. Unmatched junction bases numbered 18, after V lost 5 bases and J lost 5 bases. Looked up from germline, CDR1 is MGHRA and CDR2 is YSYEKL. This CDR3 spans 19 amino acids. CDR3 nucleotide sequence: TGCGCCAGCAGCTCAAGACCTTCCGACGGGACAGGGTATACCGGGGAGCTGTTTTTT. It translates to CASSSRPSDGTGYTGELFF.

This clone was observed once. This chain links TRBV4-1 with TRBJ2-1; 14 nucleotides match TRBD2. V trimming: 4 bases; J trimming: 6 bases; junction bases outside the gene matches: 5. Germline V gene lookup returns CDR1 MGHRA and CDR2 YSYEKL. The CDR3 runs 16 residues. As DNA, the CDR3 is TGCGCCAGCAGCCCCAGGACTAGCGGGAGGTTCAATGAGCAGTTCTTC. It codes for CASSPRTSGRFNEQFF.

The J gene is TRBJ1-2, the V gene TRBV19, with TRBD1 as a possible D gene (5 bases). CDR1 is LNHDA and CDR2 is SQIVND in the germline V gene (reference sequence). CDR3 length: 13 amino acids. V was shortened by 3 bases and J by 0 bases, with 5 bases between the two germline ends. As DNA, the CDR3 is TGTGCCAGTAGTATGACAGCTAACTATGGCTACACCTTC. Translation gives CASSMTANYGYTF. Using reference TRBV19 and TRBJ1-2 for the parts outside the CDR3, the full variable domain is DGGITQSPKYLFRKEGQNVTLSCEQNLNHDAMYWYRQDPGQGLRLIYYSQIVNDFQKGDIAEGYSVSREKKESFPLTVTSAQKNPTAFYLCASSMTANYGYTFGSGTRLTVV.

This chain uses TRBV11-2 with TRBJ2-7; D remains unclear. This CDR3 region has 11 residues. Germline CDR1 reads SGHAT; CDR2 reads FQNNGV. V was cut by 5 bases and J by 6 bases, with 8 bases left in between. DNA of the CDR3: TGTGCCAGCAGCCCGGACGGCGAGCAGTACTTC. The encoded protein is CASSPDGEQYF.

The chain recombines TRBV5-1 with TRBJ2-1; 16 nucleotides align to TRBD2. The V gene end was trimmed by 6 bases and the J gene end by 7 bases; junction bases not matched to a gene: 13. Germline assignment: CDR1 SGHRS and CDR2 YFSETQ. The CDR3 runs 18 residues. The DNA for the CDR3 is TGCGCCAGCACGCGAACCGGGACTAGCGGGAGGGCGGGTAATGAGCAGTTCTTC. Translated: CASTRTGTSGRAGNEQFF. Drawing the rest from reference TRBV5-1 and TRBJ2-1, the complete variable domain is KAGVTQTPRYLIKTRGQQVTLSCSPISGHRSVSWYQQTPGQGLQFLFEYFSETQRNKGNFPGRFSGRQFSNSRSEMNVSTLELGDSALYLCASTRTGTSGRAGNEQFFGPGTRLTVL.

This sequence joins TRBV19 and TRBJ1-2; D perhaps matches TRBD1 (5 bases). The CDR3 length is 15 residues. CDR1 is LNHDA and CDR2 is SQIVND in the germline V gene (reference sequence). The V end lost 1 base, the J end lost 2 bases, and 11 bases lay between the germline ends. CDR3 amino acids: CASSIGLGGNYGYTF. Here the CDR3 DNA reads TGTGCCAGTAGTATAGGCCTCGGGGGAAACTATGGCTACACCTTC. The variable domain in full, completed from reference TRBV19 and TRBJ1-2, reads DGGITQSPKYLFRKEGQNVTLSCEQNLNHDAMYWYRQDPGQGLRLIYYSQIVNDFQKGDIAEGYSVSREKKESFPLTVTSAQKNPTAFYLCASSIGLGGNYGYTFGSGTRLTVV.

V and J are TRBV7-9 and TRBJ2-5, with 8 bases identical to TRBD2. Per germline, CDR1 SEHNR and CDR2 FQNEAQ (reference sequence). V was clipped by 5 bases and J by 1 base; unmatched bases: 3. CDR3 length: 14 residues. CDR3 sequence (DNA): TGTGCCAGCAGCACTACTAGCGGCCAAGAGACCCAGTACTTC. The encoded protein is CASSTTSGQETQYF.